The T cell receptor beta chain under discussion was sequenced for a study of T cells after yellow fever vaccination. Study summary: Preparing low-cell-number fractions relied on SMART-Seq v4 Ultra Low Input. The study, taken as a whole, reports: Abundant bulk-derived clonotypes could contaminate FACS-sorted repertoires. Weaker in magnitude, the secondary response showed a faster peak on day 5 versus 15.

Germline CDR1 reads DFQATT; CDR2 reads SNEGSKA (reference sequence). The CDR3 is made up of 13 amino acids. V was pared by 3 bases and J by 2 bases, with 4 bases of the junction left unmatched. Template switching with 5'RACE generated the TCR cDNA and added a universal primer site and UMIs. TCRdb reprocessed the 5' RACE reads with MiXCR, giving one entry per CDR3 protein. The sample lists some 300,000 distinct CDR3 sequences, around 4% occurring once. This clonotype was observed many times. What it binds is not known. The V and J genes are TRBV20-1 and TRBJ2-7, with 7 positions matching TRBD2. This TCR derives from a man aged 18-30 years who received the YFV17D yellow fever vaccine. The sample was PBMCs, taken on the day of the yellow fever booster vaccination. The CDR3 DNA follows: TGCAGTGCTAGGCCTAGCGGCCCCTACGAGCAGTACTTC. It codes for CSARPSGPYEQYF.